This T cell receptor beta chain was identified in a study of blood T cells in healthy people across ages. Primed by a sample-barcoded 5' primer and a J-beta primer mix, a second PCR proceeded for roughly 7 to 11 cycles. MiXCR, applied by TCRdb to the 5' RACE reads, yields one record per CDR3 protein. Of 1.5 million to 2 million distinct CDR3 sequences listed, 28% are singletons. The CDR3 is made up of 12 amino acids. The germline V gene encodes CDR1 SQVTM and CDR2 ANQGSEA. The V end was cut by 7 bases, the J end by 0 bases, with 10 bases between. This TCR came from a woman aged 30 to 39 in good health. Sequences were obtained from blood. The rearrangement links TRBV29-1 to TRBJ2-7; D ambiguous. The CDR3 loop reads CSGSRSSYEQYF. The CDR3 nucleotides are TGCAGCGGAAGTCGGAGCTCCTACGAGCAGTACTTC.